This T cell receptor (beta chain) appears in the sequencing data of a study of T cells after yellow fever vaccination (dated by TCRdb to 2018 to 2020). Concerning the study at large: The SMART-Seq v4 Ultra Low Input RNA kit was used to prepare libraries from fractions with low cell numbers. Bulk TCR alpha and beta repertoires were sequenced longitudinally to track T-cell clones before and after primary and booster YFV17D yellow fever vaccination. The cohort comprised two healthy male donors, one aged 18 to 29 and one aged 30 to 40 years. Blood was drawn at multiple timepoints before and after primary and secondary immunization, with bulk PBMC replicates and cell subsets isolated. Broad study findings and their caveats: The study included only two donors, which limits how far the findings can be generalized. Compared with the primary T-cell response, the secondary T-cell response was weaker but faster, peaking on day 5 rather than day 15. FACS-sorted repertoires could contain abundant contaminating clonotypes from the bulk population, so computational filtering was required. A small share of clonotypes was detected in both CD4 and CD8 compartments, with the overlap likely arising from convergent recombination. Most clones expanded after primary vaccination were re-detected after the booster (almost 97% of CD4 and around 88% of CD8), suggesting broad memory maintenance.

The run used an Illumina NovaSeq 6000. TCR cDNA was synthesized by 5'RACE template switching, through which a universal primer site and unique molecular identifiers were introduced. cDNA synthesis was primed from both the TCR alpha and TCR beta constant segments. Library amplification involved two PCR steps, and the second step added sample barcodes and sequencing adapters. Libraries were sequenced on Illumina HiSeq 2500 (2x100 bp) or NovaSeq (2x150 bp). On the authors' methods: Reads were demultiplexed and collapsed into UMI consensus sequences with MIGEC, and V(D)J alignment was performed with MiXCR. Vaccine-responding clonotypes were identified with edgeR using replicate PBMC samples, with FDR below 0.01 and a log2 fold change above 5 up to day 15 being required. Bulk clonotypes were assigned CD4 or CD8 identity according to which sequenced CD4 or CD8 repertoire held them at higher abundance. In-frame beta chains were kept once TCRdb had trimmed the public reads at Q25 with fastp and called clones with MiXCR. Each record represents a unique CDR3 protein, reported with the most common genes and DNA among its rows. TCRdb assigned the V and J calls; the authors' analysis was not used. Recorded for this sample are some 340,000 distinct CDR3 sequences; roughly 4% of them occurred a single time. Roughly 25% of the sample goes to the ten largest clones.

V lost 1 base and J lost 6 bases; the stretch between them is 13 bases long. As encoded in the germline V gene, CDR1 is MGHRA while CDR2 is YSYEKL. The CDR3 covers 15 residues, taking in both the cysteine and the phenylalanine. Only the CDR3 portion is preserved as DNA: 45 bases, with reading frame beginning at the first base. What the treatment or condition label conveys for this sample: live attenuated yellow fever vaccine strain. At each blood-draw timepoint, two biological replicates of bulk PBMCs were obtained. PBMCs were isolated from peripheral blood using a standard Ficoll-Paque protocol. TriZol was used to extract RNA from bulk PBMCs, CD4 and CD8 fractions, and dextramer-positive and dextramer-negative fractions. In this sample, this clonotype turned up many times. Its antigen is not yet known. No base qualities exist here, and no much larger clone lies one base off it.

The sample in question was PBMCs, obtained 5 days after the yellow fever booster vaccination. The chain joins TRBV4-1 to TRBJ1-5; D gene: possibly TRBD1, on 5 matching bases. This clonotype originated in a man in his late teens or twenties who received the YFV17D yellow fever vaccine. The CDR3 is CASSQGGGRGQPQHF. The bases read TGCGCCAGCAGCCAAGGGGGCGGACGCGGTCAGCCCCAGCATTTT.